Described below is a single T cell receptor (beta chain) sequence and its context. This sample is drawn from a study of T-cell reconstitution after alpha-beta-depleted transplantation in children. The authors prepared the TCRbeta library with unique molecular identifiers. TCRdb reanalysed the PCR reads using MiXCR and keeps one entry per CDR3 protein. Among hundreds of thousands of distinct CDR3 sequences listed, about 15% were seen once. The CDR3 runs to 13 residues. Germline CDR1 and CDR2: DFQATT and SNEGSKA (reference sequence). J gave up 4 bases and V 5 bases, and 5 bases lay outside the gene matches.

The rearrangement uses TRBV20-1 and TRBJ1-3; the match to TRBD1 covers 7 bases. Sequencing used PBMCs from the stem cell graft donor, obtained from the stem cell graft. This TCR was sampled from a human donor who donated a stem cell graft to a child with acute myeloid leukemia. The DNA of the CDR3 is TGCAGTGCTTGGGGGACAGAAGGAAACACCATATATTTT. As protein: CSAWGTEGNTIYF.